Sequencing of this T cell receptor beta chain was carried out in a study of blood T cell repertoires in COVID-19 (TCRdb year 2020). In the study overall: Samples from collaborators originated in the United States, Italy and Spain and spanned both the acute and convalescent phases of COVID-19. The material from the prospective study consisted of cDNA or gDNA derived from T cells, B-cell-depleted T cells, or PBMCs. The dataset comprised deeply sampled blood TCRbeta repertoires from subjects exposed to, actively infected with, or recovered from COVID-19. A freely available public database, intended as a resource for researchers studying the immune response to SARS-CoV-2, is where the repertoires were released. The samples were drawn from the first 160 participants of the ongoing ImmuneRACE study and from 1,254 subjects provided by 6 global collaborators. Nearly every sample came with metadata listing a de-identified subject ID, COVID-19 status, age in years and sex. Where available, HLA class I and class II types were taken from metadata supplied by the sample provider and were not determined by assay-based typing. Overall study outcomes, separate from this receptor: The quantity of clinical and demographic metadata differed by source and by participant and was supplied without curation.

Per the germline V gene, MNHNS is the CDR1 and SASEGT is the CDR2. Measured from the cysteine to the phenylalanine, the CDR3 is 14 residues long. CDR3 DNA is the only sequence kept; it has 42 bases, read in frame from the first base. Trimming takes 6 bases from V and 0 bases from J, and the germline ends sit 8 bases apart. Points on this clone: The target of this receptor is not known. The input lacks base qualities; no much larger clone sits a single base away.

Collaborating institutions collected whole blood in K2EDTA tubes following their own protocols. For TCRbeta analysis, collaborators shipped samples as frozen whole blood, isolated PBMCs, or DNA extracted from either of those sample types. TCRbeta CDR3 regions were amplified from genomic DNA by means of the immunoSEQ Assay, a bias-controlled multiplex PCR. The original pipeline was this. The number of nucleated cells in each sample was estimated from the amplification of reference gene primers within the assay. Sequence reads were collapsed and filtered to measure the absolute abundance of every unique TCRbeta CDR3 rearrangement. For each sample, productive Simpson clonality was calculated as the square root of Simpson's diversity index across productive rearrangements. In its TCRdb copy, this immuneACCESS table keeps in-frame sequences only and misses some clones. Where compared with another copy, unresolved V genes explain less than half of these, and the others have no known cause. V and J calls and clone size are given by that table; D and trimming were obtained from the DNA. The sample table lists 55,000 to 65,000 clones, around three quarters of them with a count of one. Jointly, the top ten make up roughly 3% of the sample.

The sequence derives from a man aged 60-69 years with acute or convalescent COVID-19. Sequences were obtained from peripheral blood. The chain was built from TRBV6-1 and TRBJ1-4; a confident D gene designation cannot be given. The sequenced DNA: TGTGCCAGCAGCTCAGTCCCAACTAATGAAAAACTGTTTTTT. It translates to CASSSVPTNEKLFF.